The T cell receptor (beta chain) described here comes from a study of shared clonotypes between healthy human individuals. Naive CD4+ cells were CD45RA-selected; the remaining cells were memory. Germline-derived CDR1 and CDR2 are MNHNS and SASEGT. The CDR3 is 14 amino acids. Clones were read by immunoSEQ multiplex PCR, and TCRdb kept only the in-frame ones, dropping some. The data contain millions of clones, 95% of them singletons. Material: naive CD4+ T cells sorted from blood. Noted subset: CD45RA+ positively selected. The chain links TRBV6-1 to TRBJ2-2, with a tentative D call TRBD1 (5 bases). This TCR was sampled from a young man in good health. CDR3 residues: CEVKAGPNTGELFF. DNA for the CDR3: TGTGAGGTTAAGGCAGGGCCGAACACCGGGGAGCTGTTTTTT.